One sample yielded the 20 T cell receptor beta chains listed below, sequenced in a study of OX40 agonist ivuxolimab in advanced cancers. Repertoires were generated with immunoSEQ multiplex PCR, while TCRdb's copy carries only in-frame clones and drops some. This table holds roughly 120,000 clones, roughly 89% found once. This material consisted of CD4+ or CD8+ T cells sorted from blood, taken in a trial of the OX40 agonist ivuxolimab. The receptors here all came from an adult with an advanced solid tumor such as melanoma, head and neck, liver or kidney cancer.

The chain carries TRBV5-4 and TRBJ2-3; TRBD2 might be the D (7 bases). V shed 0 bases and J shed 4 bases, with 12 bases lying between them. Per germline, CDR1 SGHNT and CDR2 YYREEE (reference sequence). The CDR3 contains 15 residues. The CDR3 nucleotides are TGTGCCAGCAGCTTGGAGGGGGGGGCGGCAGATACGCAGTATTTT. It is translated as CASSLEGGAADTQYF.

The chain has TRBV27 and TRBJ2-3, with D perhaps matching TRBD1 (6 bases). Trimming pared 2 bases from V and 1 base from J, leaving 13 bases between. Germline V CDR1 and CDR2: MNHEY, SMNVEV (reference sequence). The CDR3 spans 16 residues. The CDR3 region is CASSLERQVGTDTQYF. The CDR3 DNA sequence: TGTGCCAGCAGTTTAGAACGACAGGTCGGCACAGATACGCAGTATTTT.

The V call is TRBV9, the J call TRBJ1-1; D not certain. CDR1 and CDR2 (germline): SGDLS, YYNGEE. The CDR3 has 15 amino acids. Trimming removed 4 bases at V and 7 bases at J, with 20 bases between. CDR3 nucleotides: TGTGCCAGCAGCTCCCGGGCCGTAAGTCCTTTTGAAGCTTTCTTT. Its protein is CASSSRAVSPFEAFF.

Only a few counts were recorded for this clone. V and J are TRBV9 and TRBJ1-6; D is unresolved. Germline V gene data show CDR1 as SGDLS and CDR2 as YYNGEE. The V gene lost 0 bases and the J gene lost 10 bases, with 11 bases spanning the gap. This CDR3 is 14 amino acids long. CDR3 loop: CASSVDVVWSPLHF. DNA of the CDR3: TGTGCCAGCAGCGTAGATGTCGTTTGGTCACCCCTCCACTTT.

The chain combines TRBV30 with TRBJ1-2, with 9 bases lining up with TRBD1. From germline, CDR1 is GTSNPN and CDR2 SVGIG (reference sequence). The CDR3 contains 16 residues. V shed 4 bases and J 8 bases; nucleotides not matched to a gene: 17. Here the CDR3 DNA reads TGTGCCTGGACCGGTCGGGACAGGGTCGTTATCTGGGGCTACACCTTC. Its protein product is CAWTGRDRVVIWGYTF.

The rearrangement uses TRBV7-9 and TRBJ1-2; no reliable D call. Trimming removed 4 bases at V and 0 bases at J, with 18 bases between. Germline V gene sequence: CDR1 SEHNR, CDR2 FQNEAQ (reference sequence). The CDR3 has 17 residues. The DNA of the CDR3 is TGTGCCAGCAGCTCCTTCATCCGGGCCTCAACTAACTATGGCTACACCTTC. Protein product: CASSSFIRASTNYGYTF.

The V gene is TRBV5-1, the J gene TRBJ1-2; TRBD1 aligns across 7 bases. V gave up 8 bases and J gave up 4 bases; unmatched junction bases: 8. The length of the CDR3 is 13 residues. Germline V CDR1 and CDR2: SGHRS, YFSETQ. CDR3 amino acids: CASGSSGGYGYTF. In DNA, the CDR3 is TGCGCCAGTGGATCCTCAGGGGGCTATGGCTACACCTTC. The variable domain in full, with the rest retrieved from reference TRBV5-1 and TRBJ1-2, is KAGVTQTPRYLIKTRGQQVTLSCSPISGHRSVSWYQQTPGQGLQFLFEYFSETQRNKGNFPGRFSGRQFSNSRSEMNVSTLELGDSALYLCASGSSGGYGYTFGSGTRLTVV.

The genes are TRBV5-4 and TRBJ2-3; 9 nucleotides line up with TRBD2. V dropped 0 bases and J dropped 0; count of bases not matched to a gene: 2. This CDR3 is built from 16 residues. Germline V gene sequence: CDR1 SGHNT, CDR2 YYREEE (reference sequence). CDR3 sequence reads: CASSLGTSASTDTQYF. The CDR3 nucleotides are TGTGCCAGCAGCTTGGGGACTAGCGCTAGCACAGATACGCAGTATTTT.

V is TRBV6-6 and J is TRBJ1-5, with a weak D call TRBD1 (5 bases). Trimming removed 2 bases from V and 0 bases from J, with 8 bases in between. CDR3 length equals 15 residues. Germline CDR1 is MNHNY and CDR2 is SVGAGI (reference sequence). CDR3 coding DNA: TGTGCCAGCAGTTACGCAGGGTATAGCAATCAGCCCCAGCATTTT. It translates to CASSYAGYSNQPQHF.

The chain has TRBV5-4 and TRBJ1-1, with TRBD1 matching 7 bases. The CDR3 runs 15 residues. Germline values: CDR1 SGHNT, CDR2 YYREEE (reference sequence). With V trimmed by 4 bases and J by 1 base, 7 bases remained unmatched. This CDR3 reads CASSSNRGRNTEAFF. CDR3 nucleotides: TGTGCCAGCAGCAGCAACAGGGGTAGGAACACTGAAGCTTTCTTT. The full variable domain, with the rest looked up from reference TRBV5-4 and TRBJ1-1, is ETGVTQSPTHLIKTRGQQVTLRCSSQSGHNTVSWYQQALGQGPQFIFQYYREEENGRGNFPPRFSGLQFPNYSSELNVNALELDDSALYLCASSSNRGRNTEAFFGQGTRLTVV.

CDR3 region: CASSPGGTEAFF. CDR3 sequence (DNA): TGTGCCAGCAGCCCAGGGGGCACTGAAGCTTTCTTT. The chain uses TRBV28 and TRBJ1-1; TRBD1 agrees at 7 bases. The CDR3 runs to 12 residues. Germline V CDR1 and CDR2: MDHEN, SYDVKM. Trimming took 6 bases from V and 4 from J; bases not matched to a gene: 2.

V and J are TRBV7-2 and TRBJ1-1, with D tentatively TRBD1 (5 bases). CDR1 is SGHTA, CDR2 FQGNSA, per germline. V lost 5 bases and J lost 1, with 11 bases in between. The CDR3 length is 14 residues. CDR3: CASSLGQTNTEAFF. The CDR3 nucleotides read TGTGCCAGCAGCCTAGGACAAACGAACACTGAAGCTTTCTTT.

The chain combines TRBV25-1 with TRBJ2-2; weak D call: TRBD1 (5 bases). Germline CDR1 and CDR2: MGHDK and SYGVNS. Trimming removed 6 bases at V and 4 bases at J, with 9 bases between. This CDR3 region has 13 residues. The CDR3 sequence is CASRGDGTGELFF. The CDR3 DNA follows: TGTGCCAGCAGAGGGGATGGCACCGGGGAGCTGTTTTTT.

The V call is TRBV18, the J call TRBJ2-1; TRBD1 agrees at 7 bases. Germline V CDR1 and CDR2: KGHSH, LQKENI. CDR3 length: 15 amino acids. The J segment lost 5 bases and the V segment lost 3 bases, leaving 7 bases of the junction unmatched. The CDR3 bases are TGTGCCAGCTCACCTGCCGGGACAGTGGACAATGAGCAGTTCTTC. It specifies CASSPAGTVDNEQFF.

In DNA form, the CDR3 reads TGTGCCATCAGGGACACTGGAGGCCGTGATGAAAAACTGTTTTTT. This gives the protein CAIRDTGGRDEKLFF. V usage is TRBV10-3 and J usage is TRBJ1-4; maybe TRBD1 (5 bases). The CDR3 sequence is 15 residues long. Trimming took off 6 bases at V and 6 bases at J, with 17 bases between the two ends. Germline V gives CDR1 ENHRY, CDR2 SYGVKD.

The chain carries TRBV7-2 and TRBJ2-1, with 9 bases lining up with TRBD1. Germline CDR1 SGHTA, CDR2 FQGNSA. After removal of 4 bases from V and 3 bases from J, the junction contained 4 bases not matched to a gene. The CDR3 loop spans 15 amino acids. The CDR3 bases are TGTGCCAGCAGCTCAGGGGGACAGGGCTACAATGAGCAGTTCTTC. Protein: CASSSGGQGYNEQFF.

This chain links TRBV15 with TRBJ1-5; no definite D call. V was cut by 5 bases and J by 7 bases, with 12 bases left in between. Germline V CDR1 and CDR2: LNHNV, YYDKDF (reference sequence). This CDR3 region has 13 residues. The CDR3: CATSEGRKQPQHF. The DNA of the CDR3 is TGTGCCACCAGCGAAGGGAGGAAACAGCCCCAGCATTTT.

This rearrangement joins TRBV9 to TRBJ1-6; D call uncertain. This CDR3 comprises 14 residues. CDR1 and CDR2 (germline): SGDLS, YYNGEE. Trimming removed 5 bases from V and 7 bases from J, with 13 bases in between. The CDR3 DNA follows: TGTGCCAGCAGTGCTGGCACAGAAAATTCACCCCTCCACTTT. Its translation: CASSAGTENSPLHF. The variable domain in full, with the rest retrieved from reference TRBV9 and TRBJ1-6, is DSGVTQTPKHLITATGQRVTLRCSPRSGDLSVYWYQQSLDQGLQFLIQYYNGEERAKGNILERFSAQQFPDLHSELNLSSLELGDSALYFCASSAGTENSPLHFGNGTRLTVT.

On this clone: The same CDR3 also results from other DNA sequences found in this sample. The chain recombines TRBV6-5 with TRBJ1-1; D is unclear. Trimming pared 3 bases from V and 1 base from J, leaving 6 bases between. In germline, CDR1 is MNHEY, CDR2 SVGAGI. This CDR3 comprises 13 residues. The CDR3 DNA is TGTGCCAGCAGTTATCTCGGGAACACTGAAGCTTTCTTT. The encoded protein is CASSYLGNTEAFF.

This clone was seen a single time. This chain uses TRBV9 with TRBJ2-3, with D possibly matching TRBD1 (6 bases). V was clipped by 2 bases and J by 0 bases, with 10 bases between them. Germline CDR1 SGDLS, CDR2 YYNGEE. The CDR3 has 15 residues. CDR3 region: CASSVGTISTDTQYF. In DNA form, the CDR3 reads TGTGCCAGCAGCGTCGGGACAATTAGCACAGATACGCAGTATTTT.